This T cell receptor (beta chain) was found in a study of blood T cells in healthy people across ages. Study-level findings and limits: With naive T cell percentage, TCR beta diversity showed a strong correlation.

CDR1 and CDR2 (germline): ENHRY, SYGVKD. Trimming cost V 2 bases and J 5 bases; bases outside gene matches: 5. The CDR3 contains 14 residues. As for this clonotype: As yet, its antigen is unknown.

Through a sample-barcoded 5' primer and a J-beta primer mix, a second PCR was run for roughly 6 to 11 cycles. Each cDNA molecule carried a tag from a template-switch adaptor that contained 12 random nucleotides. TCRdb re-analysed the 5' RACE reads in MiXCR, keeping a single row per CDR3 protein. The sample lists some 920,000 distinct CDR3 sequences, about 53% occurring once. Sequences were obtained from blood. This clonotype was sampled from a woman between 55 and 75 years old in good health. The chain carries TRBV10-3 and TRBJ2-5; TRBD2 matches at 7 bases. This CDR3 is CAISEEGLSETQYF. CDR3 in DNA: TGTGCCATCAGTGAGGAGGGACTATCGGAGACCCAGTACTTC.